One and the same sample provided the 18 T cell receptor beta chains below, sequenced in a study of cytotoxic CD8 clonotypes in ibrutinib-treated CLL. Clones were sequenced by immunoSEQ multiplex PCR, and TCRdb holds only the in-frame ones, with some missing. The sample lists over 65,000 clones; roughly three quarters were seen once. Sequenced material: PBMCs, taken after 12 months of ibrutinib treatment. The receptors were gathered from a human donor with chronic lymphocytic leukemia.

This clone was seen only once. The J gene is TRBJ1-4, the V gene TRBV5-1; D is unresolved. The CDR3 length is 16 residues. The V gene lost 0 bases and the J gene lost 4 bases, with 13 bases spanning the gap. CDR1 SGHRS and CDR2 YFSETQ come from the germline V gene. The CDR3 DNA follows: TGCGCCAGCAGCTTGGAGCCTGGGCGGAATAATGAAAAACTGTTTTTT. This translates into CASSLEPGRNNEKLFF. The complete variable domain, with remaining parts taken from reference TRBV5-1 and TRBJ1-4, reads KAGVTQTPRYLIKTRGQQVTLSCSPISGHRSVSWYQQTPGQGLQFLFEYFSETQRNKGNFPGRFSGRQFSNSRSEMNVSTLELGDSALYLCASSLEPGRNNEKLFFGSGTQLSVL.

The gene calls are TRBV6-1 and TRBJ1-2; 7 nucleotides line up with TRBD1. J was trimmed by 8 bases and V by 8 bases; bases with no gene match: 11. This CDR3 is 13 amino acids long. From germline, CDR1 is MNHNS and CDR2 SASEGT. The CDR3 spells CASLTQGSKGYTF. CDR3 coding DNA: TGTGCCAGCCTTACACAGGGGAGTAAGGGCTACACCTTC.

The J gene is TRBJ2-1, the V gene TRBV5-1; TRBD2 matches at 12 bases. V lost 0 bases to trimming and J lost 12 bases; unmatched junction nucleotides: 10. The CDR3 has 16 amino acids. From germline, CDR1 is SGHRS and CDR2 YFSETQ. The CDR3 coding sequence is TGCGCCAGCAGCTTGGGGGGACTAGCGGGCCTCCGGAGGCAGTTCTTC. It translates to CASSLGGLAGLRRQFF.

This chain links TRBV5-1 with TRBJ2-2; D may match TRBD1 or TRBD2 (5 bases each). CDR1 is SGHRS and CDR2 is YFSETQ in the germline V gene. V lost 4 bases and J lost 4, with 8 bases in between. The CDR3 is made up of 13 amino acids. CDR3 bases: TGCGCCAGCAGCCAGGGACGCACCGGGGAGCTGTTTTTT. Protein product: CASSQGRTGELFF.

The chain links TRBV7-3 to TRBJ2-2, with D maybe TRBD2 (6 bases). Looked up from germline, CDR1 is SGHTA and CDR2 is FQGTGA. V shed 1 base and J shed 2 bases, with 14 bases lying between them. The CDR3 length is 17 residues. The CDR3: CASSLNPTGVNTGELFF. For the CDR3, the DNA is TGTGCCAGCAGCTTAAACCCCACGGGGGTTAACACCGGGGAGCTGTTTTTT.

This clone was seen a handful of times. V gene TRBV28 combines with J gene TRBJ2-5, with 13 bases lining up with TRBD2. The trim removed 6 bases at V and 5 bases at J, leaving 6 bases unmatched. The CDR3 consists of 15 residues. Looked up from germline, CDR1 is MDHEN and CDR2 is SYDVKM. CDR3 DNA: TGTGCCAGCAGGACTAGCGGGAGGCCCCGGGAGACCCAGTACTTC. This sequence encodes CASRTSGRPRETQYF. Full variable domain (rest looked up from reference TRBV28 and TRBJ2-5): DVKVTQSSRYLVKRTGEKVFLECVQDMDHENMFWYRQDPGLGLRLIYFSYDVKMKEKGDIPEGYSVSREKKERFSLILESASTNQTSMYLCASRTSGRPRETQYFGPGTRLLVL.

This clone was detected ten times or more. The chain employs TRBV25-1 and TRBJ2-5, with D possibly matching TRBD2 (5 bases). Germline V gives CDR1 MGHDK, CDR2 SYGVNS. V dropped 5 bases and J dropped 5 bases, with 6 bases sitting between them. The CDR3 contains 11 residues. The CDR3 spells CASSPGETQYF. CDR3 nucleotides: TGTGCCAGCAGTCCGGGGGAGACCCAGTACTTC.

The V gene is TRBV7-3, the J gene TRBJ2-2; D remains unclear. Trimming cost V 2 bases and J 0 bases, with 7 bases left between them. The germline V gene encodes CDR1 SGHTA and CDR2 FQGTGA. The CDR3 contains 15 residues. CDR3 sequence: CASSLFTANTGELFF. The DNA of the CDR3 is TGTGCCAGCAGCTTATTTACGGCGAACACCGGGGAGCTGTTTTTT.

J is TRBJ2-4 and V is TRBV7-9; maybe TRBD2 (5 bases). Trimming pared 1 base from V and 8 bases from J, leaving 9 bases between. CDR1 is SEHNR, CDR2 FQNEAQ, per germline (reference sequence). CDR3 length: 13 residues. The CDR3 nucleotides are TGTGCCAGCAGCTTAGAGGGAGATGACATTCAGTACTTC. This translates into CASSLEGDDIQYF.

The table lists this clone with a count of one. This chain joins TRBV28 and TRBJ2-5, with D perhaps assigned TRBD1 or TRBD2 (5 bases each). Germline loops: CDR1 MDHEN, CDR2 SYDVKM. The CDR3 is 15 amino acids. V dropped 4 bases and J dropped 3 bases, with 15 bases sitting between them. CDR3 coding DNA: TGTGCCAGCAGTTGGTATGGGACGGCCGAAGAGACCCAGTACTTC. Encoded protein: CASSWYGTAEETQYF.

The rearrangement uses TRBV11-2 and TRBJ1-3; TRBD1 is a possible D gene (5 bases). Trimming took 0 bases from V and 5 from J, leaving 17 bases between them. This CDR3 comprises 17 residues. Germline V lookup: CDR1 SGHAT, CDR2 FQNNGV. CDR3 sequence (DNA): TGTGCCAGCAGCTTAGATCGGGGGGAGCGAAGACGAAACACCATATATTTT. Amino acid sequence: CASSLDRGERRRNTIYF.

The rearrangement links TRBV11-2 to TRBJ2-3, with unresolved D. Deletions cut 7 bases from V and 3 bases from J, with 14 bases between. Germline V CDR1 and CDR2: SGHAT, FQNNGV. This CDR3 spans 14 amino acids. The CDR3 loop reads CASTPPTITDTQYF. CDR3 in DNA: TGTGCCAGCACACCACCTACTATAACAGATACGCAGTATTTT.

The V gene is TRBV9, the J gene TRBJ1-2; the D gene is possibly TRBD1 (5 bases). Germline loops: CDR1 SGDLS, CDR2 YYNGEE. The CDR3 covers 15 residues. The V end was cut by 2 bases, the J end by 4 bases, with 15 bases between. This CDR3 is CASSVDQGPGYGYTF. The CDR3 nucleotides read TGTGCCAGCAGCGTTGATCAGGGTCCGGGCTATGGCTACACCTTC.

The CDR3 bases are TGTGCCTGGGCCCAACGGGGTGAAGCTTTCTTT. Translated: CAWAQRGEAFF. The rearrangement links TRBV30 to TRBJ1-1; D not certain. Germline CDR1 reads GTSNPN; CDR2 reads SVGIG (reference sequence). Trimming removed 5 bases at V and 7 bases at J, with 11 bases between. The CDR3 spans 11 residues.

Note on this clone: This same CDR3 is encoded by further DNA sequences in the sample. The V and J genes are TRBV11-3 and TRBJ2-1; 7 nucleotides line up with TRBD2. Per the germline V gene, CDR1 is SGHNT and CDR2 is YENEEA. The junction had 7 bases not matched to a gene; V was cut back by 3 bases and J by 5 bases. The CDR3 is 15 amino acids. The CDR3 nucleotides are TGTGCCAGCAGCTTTGGGCTAGCGGAAAACAATGAGCAGTTCTTC. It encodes CASSFGLAENNEQFF.

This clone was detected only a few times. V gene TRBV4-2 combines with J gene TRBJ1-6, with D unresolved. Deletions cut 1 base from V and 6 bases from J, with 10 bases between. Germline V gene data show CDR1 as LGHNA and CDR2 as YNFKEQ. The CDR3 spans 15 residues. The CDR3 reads CASSQGAQVNSPLHF. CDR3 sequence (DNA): TGTGCCAGCAGCCAAGGGGCGCAGGTTAATTCACCCCTCCACTTT.

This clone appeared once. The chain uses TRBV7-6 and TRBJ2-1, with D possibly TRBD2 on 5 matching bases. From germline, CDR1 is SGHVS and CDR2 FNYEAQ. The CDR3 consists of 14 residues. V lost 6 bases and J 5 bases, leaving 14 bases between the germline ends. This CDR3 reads CASSPTMRDNEQFF. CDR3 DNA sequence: TGTGCCAGCAGTCCGACTATGCGAGACAATGAGCAGTTCTTC.

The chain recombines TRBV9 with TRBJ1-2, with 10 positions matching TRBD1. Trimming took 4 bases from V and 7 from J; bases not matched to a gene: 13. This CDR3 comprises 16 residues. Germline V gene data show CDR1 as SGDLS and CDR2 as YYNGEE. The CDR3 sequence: CASSTTGTGAPGGYTF. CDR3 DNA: TGTGCCAGCAGCACTACCGGGACAGGGGCCCCGGGTGGCTACACCTTC.